These 32 T cell receptor beta chains came from one sample sequenced in a study of cytomegalovirus exposure and HLA in healthy donors. Researchers ran the PCR with 60 Vbeta and 13 Jbeta primers. TCRdb's copy holds only in-frame clones and misses some; the assay was immunoSEQ multiplex PCR. The sample contains roughly 200,000 clones, around 75% of which appear only once. Sequencing was performed on PBMCs. These TCRs come from a male donor in good health and CMV-seronegative.

The rearrangement links TRBV28 to TRBJ2-7; TRBD2 matches 7 bases. Unmatched junction bases numbered 7, after V lost 0 bases and J lost 2 bases. There are 16 residues in the CDR3. Germline V gene lookup returns CDR1 MDHEN and CDR2 SYDVKM. The CDR3 nucleotides are TGTGCCAGCAGTTTATGGGGAGCGGGATTCACCTACGAGCAGTACTTC. Amino acid sequence: CASSLWGAGFTYEQYF.

The chain joins TRBV6-6 to TRBJ1-1, with unresolved D. Germline CDR1 MNHNY, CDR2 SVGAGI (reference sequence). V lost 2 bases and J lost 3, with 10 bases in between. This CDR3 comprises 14 residues. This CDR3 reads CASSYGGGDTEAFF. Here the CDR3 DNA reads TGTGCCAGCAGTTACGGCGGAGGCGACACTGAAGCTTTCTTT.

V and J are TRBV4-1 and TRBJ1-1, with TRBD1 as a possible D gene (5 bases). The CDR3 is made up of 16 amino acids. The germline V and J ends were trimmed by 0 bases and 0 bases, with 11 bases remaining between them. Per germline, CDR1 MGHRA and CDR2 YSYEKL. DNA of the CDR3: TGCGCCAGCAGCCAAGATCCGACGGGGGTGAACACTGAAGCTTTCTTT. It yields the protein CASSQDPTGVNTEAFF.

Here the CDR3 DNA reads TGTGCCAGCAGTTACTTGAGACTGAGCACAGATACGCAGTATTTT. Translated, it gives CASSYLRLSTDTQYF. This chain connects TRBV6-6 to TRBJ2-3; unclear D gene. CDR3 size: 15 residues. The V and J ends lost 1 base and 0 bases respectively, with 8 bases between them. Germline V gene data show CDR1 as MNHNY and CDR2 as SVGAGI (reference sequence).

This clone appeared a few times. The V gene is TRBV30, the J gene TRBJ1-5, with 8 positions matching TRBD1. The CDR3 consists of 15 residues. V lost 5 bases, J lost 6 bases, and 12 bases stayed unmatched. Germline CDR1 reads GTSNPN; CDR2 reads SVGIG (reference sequence). The CDR3 region is CAWGPRGLLAQPQHF. The CDR3 region has the DNA TGTGCCTGGGGACCCAGGGGGCTTTTAGCTCAGCCCCAGCATTTT.

Concerning this clone itself: One junction end disagrees with the germline gene, perhaps due to a read error. V and J are TRBV7-9 and TRBJ2-1, with TRBD2 matching 8 bases. The CDR3 consists of 16 residues. From germline, CDR1 is SEHNR and CDR2 FQNEAQ (reference sequence). CDR3 sequence: CSSSKTSGGIYNEQFF. In DNA form, the CDR3 reads TGTTCCAGCAGCAAGACGAGCGGGGGTATCTACAATGAGCAGTTCTTC.

The chain uses TRBV7-3 and TRBJ1-5, with D possibly matching TRBD1 (6 bases). The CDR3 is 13 amino acids. The germline V gene encodes CDR1 SGHTA and CDR2 FQGTGA. The ends were cut back, 5 bases at V and 7 bases at J, with 12 bases in the middle. CDR3 in amino acids: CASSLKGGQPQHF. CDR3 DNA: TGTGCCAGCAGCCTAAAGGGGGGGCAGCCCCAGCATTTT. The whole variable domain, remainder taken from reference TRBV7-3 and TRBJ1-5, is GAGVSQTPSNKVTEKGKYVELRCDPISGHTALYWYRQSLGQGPEFLIYFQGTGAADDSGLPNDRFFAVRPEGSVSTLKIQRTERGDSAVYLCASSLKGGQPQHFGDGTRLSIL.

The V and J genes are TRBV28 and TRBJ2-1; the match to TRBD2 covers 12 bases. The CDR3 has 15 residues. J was trimmed by 9 bases and V by 3 bases; bases with no gene match: 6. Per germline, CDR1 MDHEN and CDR2 SYDVKM. The CDR3: CASSFATSGSREQFF. The CDR3 DNA reads TGTGCCAGCAGTTTCGCGACTAGCGGGAGTCGTGAGCAGTTCTTC.

V gene TRBV4-3 combines with J gene TRBJ2-1; TRBD2 might be the D (5 bases). The germline gives CDR1 LGHNA, CDR2 YSLEER. Trimming left V 0 bases short and J 7 bases short, with 16 bases between. The CDR3 sequence is 16 residues long. The CDR3 sequence: CASSQDASGKKNEQFF. The CDR3 nucleotides read TGCGCCAGCAGCCAAGATGCGTCCGGGAAGAAAAATGAGCAGTTCTTC.

J is TRBJ2-3 and V is TRBV27, with no clear D. The CDR3 runs 13 residues. The V gene's germline CDR1 is MNHEY and CDR2 SMNVEV (reference sequence). Trimming removed 6 bases from V and 1 base from J, with 8 bases in between. As DNA, the CDR3 is TGTGCCAGCAGGCCAGAGGGCACAGATACGCAGTATTTT. Translated: CASRPEGTDTQYF.

This chain joins TRBV30 and TRBJ2-5; possibly TRBD1 for D (6 bases). Trimming removed 3 bases from V and 1 base from J, with 9 bases in between. Germline V lookup: CDR1 GTSNPN, CDR2 SVGIG (reference sequence). This CDR3 contains 13 residues. The CDR3 DNA sequence: TGTGCCTGGAGCCACAGGGTCCAAGAGACCCAGTACTTC. Its translation is CAWSHRVQETQYF.

The chain employs TRBV19 and TRBJ1-4; possible D gene TRBD1, 5 bases. The CDR3 covers 14 residues. The germline CDR1 and CDR2 sequences are LNHDA and SQIVND (reference sequence). Trimming shortened V by 7 bases and J by 7 bases, and 16 bases separated the two germline ends. The CDR3 loop is CASTRGAVGEKLFF. The CDR3 coding sequence is TGTGCCAGTACCCGCGGGGCGGTCGGTGAAAAACTGTTTTTT.

This clone was seen once. V is TRBV19 and J is TRBJ1-5; D not resolved. The V end lost 5 bases, the J end lost 0 bases, and 11 bases lay between the germline ends. CDR3 length equals 15 residues. CDR1 and CDR2 (germline): LNHDA, SQIVND (reference sequence). CDR3 loop: CASSPTLDSNQPQHF. The CDR3 coding sequence is TGTGCCAGTAGTCCTACTCTTGATAGCAATCAGCCCCAGCATTTT.

The V call is TRBV6-6, the J call TRBJ1-2; D remains unclear. V dropped 0 bases and J dropped 4 bases, with 9 bases sitting between them. The CDR3 contains 14 residues. The germline V gene encodes CDR1 MNHNY and CDR2 SVGAGI (reference sequence). The CDR3 nucleotides read TGTGCCAGCAGTTACTCAGAGGGTAGCTATGGCTACACCTTC. Translated: CASSYSEGSYGYTF.

The chain joins TRBV28 to TRBJ2-1; 11 positions agree with TRBD2. The CDR3 covers 17 residues. Per germline, CDR1 MDHEN and CDR2 SYDVKM. Germline trimming cut 2 bases from V and 5 bases from J; bases unmatched to any gene: 8. The CDR3 protein is CASSLRVAGGFHNEQFF. The DNA of the CDR3 is TGTGCCAGCAGTTTAAGGGTAGCGGGAGGGTTCCACAATGAGCAGTTCTTC.

This rearrangement joins TRBV4-3 to TRBJ2-1; D is uncertain. Trimming pared 0 bases from V and 7 bases from J, leaving 4 bases between. This CDR3 is 12 amino acids long. From germline, CDR1 is LGHNA and CDR2 YSLEER. In DNA, the CDR3 is TGCGCCAGCAGCCAAGATTCAAATGAGCAGTTCTTC. The encoded protein is CASSQDSNEQFF.

The V and J genes are TRBV2 and TRBJ1-1; TRBD1 matches at 9 bases. CDR3 size: 14 residues. Looked up from germline, CDR1 is SNHLY and CDR2 is FYNNEI. The V segment lost 7 bases and the J segment 1 base; nucleotides outside the gene matches: 4. Here the CDR3 DNA reads TGTGCCAGCACACTACAGGGGGCGAACACTGAAGCTTTCTTT. Residues: CASTLQGANTEAFF.

DNA for the CDR3: TGCGCCAGCAGCCAAGATTCGCGGGGGGGCCCCTACAATGTTCGGCAGTTCTTC. It encodes CASSQDSRGGPYNVRQFF. This chain connects TRBV4-1 to TRBJ2-1; 9 bases are a match to TRBD2. The CDR3 extends over 18 amino acids. V shed 0 bases and J 12 bases; nucleotides not matched to a gene: 18. Germline V gene lookup returns CDR1 MGHRA and CDR2 YSYEKL.

The chain couples TRBV7-2 to TRBJ1-5; 9 nucleotides line up with TRBD1. The CDR3 is 14 amino acids. CDR1 is SGHTA and CDR2 is FQGNSA in the germline V gene. The V segment lost 2 bases and the J segment 7 bases; nucleotides outside the gene matches: 3. DNA for the CDR3: TGTGCCAGCAGCTTACGACAGGGGGGGCAGCCCCAGCATTTT. Its protein is CASSLRQGGQPQHF.

With regard to this clone: Germline is not matched at one junction end, which may reflect a read error. At the DNA level, this CDR3 is encoded by other sequences in the same sample as well. The J gene is TRBJ2-7, the V gene TRBV9; 10 nucleotides align to TRBD2. Germline V gene data show CDR1 as SGDLS and CDR2 as YYNGEE. The CDR3 is 15 residues long. CDR3 sequence (DNA): TGTGCCAGCAGCCCGCAACTAGCGGGAACCCACGAGCAATACTTC. Translating it yields CASSPQLAGTHEQYF.

This sequence joins TRBV7-9 and TRBJ2-1, with 8 positions matching TRBD2. CDR1 is SEHNR and CDR2 is FQNEAQ in the germline V gene (reference sequence). There are 11 residues in the CDR3. Germline trimming cut 9 bases from V and 10 bases from J; bases unmatched to any gene: 5. In DNA form, the CDR3 reads TGTGCCAGTATTAGCGGGGACGAGCAGTTCTTC. It translates to CASISGDEQFF.

The chain combines TRBV9 with TRBJ1-5; weak D call: TRBD1 (5 bases). This CDR3 is 14 amino acids long. Per germline, CDR1 SGDLS and CDR2 YYNGEE. V lost 0 bases to trimming and J lost 10 bases, with 14 bases between them. The CDR3 is CASSVAGGIEPQHF. The CDR3 DNA follows: TGTGCCAGCAGCGTAGCGGGGGGAATCGAACCCCAGCATTTT.

This chain links TRBV28 with TRBJ1-5; no definite D call. Germline loops: CDR1 MDHEN, CDR2 SYDVKM. V shed 7 bases and J shed 4 bases, with 11 bases lying between them. CDR3 length: 13 residues. The CDR3 loop reads CASTTSFNQPQHF. CDR3 DNA sequence: TGTGCCAGCACGACAAGTTTTAATCAGCCCCAGCATTTT.

The chain employs TRBV6-5 and TRBJ2-5; 9 bases agree with TRBD1. The J call may be wrong; the DNA end is better matched by TRBJ2-7. The CDR3 is made up of 15 amino acids. Germline V gene sequence: CDR1 MNHEY, CDR2 SVGAGI. The CDR3 region is CASSYGPGQGYEQYF. The CDR3 nucleotides are TGTGCCAGCAGTTACGGTCCCGGACAGGGGTACGAGCAGTACTTC.

The chain combines TRBV7-9 with TRBJ2-5; D remains unclear. The CDR3 extends over 11 amino acids. The germline V and J ends were trimmed by 8 bases and 3 bases, with 7 bases remaining between them. The V gene's germline CDR1 is SEHNR and CDR2 FQNEAQ (reference sequence). The CDR3 region has the DNA TGTGCCAGCCGACTCGAAGAGACCCAGTACTTC. This codes for CASRLEETQYF.

As to this clone: Other DNA variants within this sample encode the same CDR3. V and J are TRBV30 and TRBJ1-5; D is unresolved. There are 13 residues in the CDR3. Trimming removed 0 bases at V and 3 bases at J, with 6 bases between. In germline, CDR1 is GTSNPN, CDR2 SVGIG (reference sequence). Here the CDR3 DNA reads TGTGCCTGGAGTGTACAAGACAATCAGCCCCAGCATTTT. It yields the protein CAWSVQDNQPQHF.

V and J are TRBV2 and TRBJ1-3, with D possibly TRBD1 on 5 matching bases. V was cut by 2 bases and J by 4 bases, with 12 bases left in between. Looked up from germline, CDR1 is SNHLY and CDR2 is FYNNEI. The CDR3 length is 15 residues. DNA for the CDR3: TGTGCCAGCAGTGAACAAAGGGGTGGAGGAAACACCATATATTTT. Its translation is CASSEQRGGGNTIYF.

This clone was seen once. The same CDR3 also results from other DNA sequences found in this sample. This chain connects TRBV6-5 to TRBJ2-7; weak D call: TRBD2 (6 bases). The CDR3 has 13 amino acids. CDR1 and CDR2 from the germline V gene are MNHEY and SVGAGI. Deletions cut 2 bases from V and 7 bases from J, with 12 bases between. CDR3 sequence: CASSYGTGREQYF. DNA for the CDR3: TGTGCCAGCAGTTACGGAACGGGGAGGGAGCAGTACTTC.

V gene TRBV30 combines with J gene TRBJ1-6; TRBD1 agrees at 7 bases. V shed 3 bases, J shed 8 bases, and the junction held 10 bases outside the gene matches. Germline V lookup: CDR1 GTSNPN, CDR2 SVGIG (reference sequence). The CDR3 spans 15 residues. The CDR3 region is CAWSALQGWDSPLHF. Written as DNA, the CDR3 is TGTGCCTGGAGCGCCCTACAGGGGTGGGATTCACCCCTCCACTTT.

The chain has TRBV5-4 and TRBJ2-1; unclear D gene. Germline CDR1 SGHNT, CDR2 YYREEE (reference sequence). Trimming left V 3 bases short and J 0 bases short, with 13 bases between. This CDR3 is built from 16 residues. In DNA, the CDR3 is TGTGCCAGCAGCTCGCCCACGCGGAGCTCCTACAATGAGCAGTTCTTC. This gives the protein CASSSPTRSSYNEQFF.

This clone was seen a handful of times. This chain links TRBV6-1 with TRBJ1-1; D possibly corresponds to TRBD1 (6 bases). Germline V lookup: CDR1 MNHNS, CDR2 SASEGT. This CDR3 has 15 amino acids. Trimming removed 8 bases from V and 4 bases from J, with 20 bases in between. CDR3 nucleotide sequence: TGTGCCAGCGGAATGTCTGGGGGCGCGGGCACTGAAGCTTTCTTT. Translated: CASGMSGGAGTEAFF.

The V gene is TRBV4-2, the J gene TRBJ1-5; 8 bases match TRBD1. The ends lost 5 bases at V and 2 bases at J; junction bases unmatched: 5. The CDR3 extends over 15 amino acids. CDR1 is LGHNA, CDR2 YNFKEQ, per germline. This CDR3 is CASSSEGQGNQPQHF. As DNA, the CDR3 is TGTGCCAGCAGCTCCGAGGGACAGGGCAATCAGCCCCAGCATTTT.